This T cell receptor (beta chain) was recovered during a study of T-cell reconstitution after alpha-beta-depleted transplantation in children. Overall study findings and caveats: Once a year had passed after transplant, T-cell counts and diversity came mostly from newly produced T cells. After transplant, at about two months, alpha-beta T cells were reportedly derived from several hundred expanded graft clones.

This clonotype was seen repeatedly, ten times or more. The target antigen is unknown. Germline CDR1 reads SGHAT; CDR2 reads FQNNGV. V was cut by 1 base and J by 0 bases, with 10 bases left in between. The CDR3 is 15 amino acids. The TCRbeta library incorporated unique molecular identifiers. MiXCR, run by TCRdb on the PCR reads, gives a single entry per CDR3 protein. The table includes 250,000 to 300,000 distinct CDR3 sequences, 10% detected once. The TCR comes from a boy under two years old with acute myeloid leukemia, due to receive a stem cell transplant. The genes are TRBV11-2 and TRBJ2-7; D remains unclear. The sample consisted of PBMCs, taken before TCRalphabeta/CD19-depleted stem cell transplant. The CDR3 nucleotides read TGTGCCAGCAGCTTAGTGGTGGGGTCCTCCTACGAGCAGTACTTC. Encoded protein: CASSLVVGSSYEQYF.